The 30 T cell receptor beta chains below come from one sample, sequenced in a study of graft-versus-host responses after intestinal transplantation. Intraepithelial and lamina propria lymphocytes were freed from processed graft tissue. Only in-frame clones appear in the TCRdb table, and some are missing; sequencing was by immunoSEQ multiplex PCR. The sample has about 15,000 clones; roughly 80% are singletons. The starting material was ileum tissue, obtained approximately 110 days after intestinal transplant. These receptors all come from a human patient who received an intestinal transplant, so some T cells may come from the graft donor.

The J gene is TRBJ1-5, the V gene TRBV5-1; 7 nucleotides align to TRBD1. The ends lost 5 bases at V and 4 bases at J; junction bases unmatched: 3. Germline V lookup: CDR1 SGHRS, CDR2 YFSETQ. CDR3 size: 13 residues. Written as DNA, the CDR3 is TGCGCCAGCAGGGGACAGCCGAATCAGCCCCAGCATTTT. This encodes CASRGQPNQPQHF.

This chain uses TRBV18 with TRBJ1-4, with D possibly matching TRBD1 (6 bases). The CDR3 covers 16 residues. The germline V and J ends were trimmed by 6 bases and 10 bases, with 24 bases remaining between them. CDR1 is KGHSH, CDR2 LQKENI, per germline. CDR3 coding DNA: TGTGCCAGCTCTCTCGGCTGGACAGTTTTGAAAGGAAAACTGTTTTTT. This encodes CASSLGWTVLKGKLFF.

This clone was seen more than once but under ten times. This chain uses TRBV10-3 with TRBJ1-5; D may be TRBD1 (6 bases). V lost 3 bases, J lost 3 bases, and 18 bases lay in between. Germline V lookup: CDR1 ENHRY, CDR2 SYGVKD. The CDR3 runs to 17 residues. The CDR3 nucleotides read TGTGCCATCAGTGAAGAAGGACAGCTTAAGTTCAATCAGCCCCAGCATTTT. As protein: CAISEEGQLKFNQPQHF.

The CDR3 nucleotides are TGTGCCAGCAGCTTAACCCTAGCGGGAGAGAACATTCAGTACTTC. Translated, it gives CASSLTLAGENIQYF. The chain has TRBV7-9 and TRBJ2-4, with 10 bases identical to TRBD2. This CDR3 is 15 amino acids long. V gave up 2 bases and J gave up 7 bases; unmatched junction bases: 5. CDR1 is SEHNR and CDR2 is FQNEAQ in the germline V gene (reference sequence).

This chain connects TRBV4-2 to TRBJ1-2; 10 bases fit TRBD1. V dropped 4 bases and J dropped 8; count of bases not matched to a gene: 10. The germline V gene encodes CDR1 LGHNA and CDR2 YNFKEQ. The CDR3 runs to 15 residues. CDR3 nucleotides: TGTGCCAGCAGCCCGCTACTTGACAGGGGGCACGGCTACACCTTC. This gives the protein CASSPLLDRGHGYTF.

The chain couples TRBV9 to TRBJ2-7, with unresolved D. V shed 4 bases and J shed 3 bases, with 11 bases lying between them. Germline CDR1 and CDR2: SGDLS and YYNGEE. This CDR3 contains 13 residues. The chain's CDR3 is CASSPPHGYEQYF. For the CDR3, the DNA is TGTGCCAGCAGCCCCCCTCATGGCTACGAGCAGTACTTC.

V is TRBV27 and J is TRBJ2-7; D is unclear. The germline V and J ends were trimmed by 5 bases and 0 bases, with 8 bases remaining between them. Per germline, CDR1 MNHEY and CDR2 SMNVEV (reference sequence). The CDR3 is made up of 13 amino acids. The CDR3 spells CASSRQASYEQYF. The CDR3 DNA sequence: TGTGCCAGCAGTAGGCAGGCCTCCTACGAGCAGTACTTC.

This rearrangement joins TRBV5-4 to TRBJ2-3; D is uncertain. The length of the CDR3 is 12 residues. Germline V gene data show CDR1 as SGHNT and CDR2 as YYREEE (reference sequence). The V end lost 1 base, the J end lost 8 bases, and 8 bases lay between the germline ends. The DNA for the CDR3 is TGTGCCAGCAGCTTGCCGATAGGTACGCAGTATTTT. This translates into CASSLPIGTQYF.

The rearrangement links TRBV4-3 to TRBJ2-1; D not certain. V lost 1 base and J 13 bases, leaving 20 bases between the germline ends. The germline CDR1 and CDR2 sequences are LGHNA and YSLEER. CDR3 length equals 15 residues. The CDR3 nucleotides read TGCGCCAGCAGCCAAGCATTTTCACGCACGCGTCCCCAGTTCTTC. Translating it yields CASSQAFSRTRPQFF.

This sequence joins TRBV7-4 and TRBJ1-1; tentative D call: TRBD1 (5 bases). The CDR3 sequence is 15 residues long. Germline assignment: CDR1 SGHVT and CDR2 SQSDAQ. V was shortened by 5 bases and J by 4 bases, with 17 bases between the two germline ends. CDR3 sequence: CASSNVRGGVTEAFF. CDR3 coding DNA: TGTGCCAGCAGCAACGTAAGGGGCGGTGTCACTGAAGCTTTCTTT.

The chain recombines TRBV5-8 with TRBJ2-1, with D tentatively TRBD1 or TRBD2 (5 bases each). The CDR3 runs to 19 residues. The germline CDR1 and CDR2 sequences are SGHTS and YDEGEE. Trimming cost V 3 bases and J 3 bases, with 25 bases left between them. Here the CDR3 reads CASSWGYRKGPFFYNEQFF. The CDR3 DNA is TGTGCCAGCAGCTGGGGGTATAGAAAGGGCCCTTTTTTCTACAATGAGCAGTTCTTC.

This clone showed up just a few times. The CDR3 DNA sequence: TGCGCCAGCAGCCAAGATTTGGCACTTACAGATACGCAGTATTTT. Translated: CASSQDLALTDTQYF. The J gene is TRBJ2-3, the V gene TRBV4-3, with no clear D. The CDR3 has 15 amino acids. Trimming stripped 0 bases from V and 3 bases from J, with 10 bases between. Germline CDR1 LGHNA, CDR2 YSLEER.

The chain links TRBV10-2 to TRBJ2-1; D is ambiguous. In germline, CDR1 is WSHSY, CDR2 SAAADI. V was trimmed by 4 bases and J by 0 bases, leaving 13 bases between them. This CDR3 region has 16 residues. CDR3 sequence: CASSVWTGNSYNEQFF. CDR3 nucleotides: TGCGCCAGCAGTGTCTGGACGGGTAACTCCTACAATGAGCAGTTCTTC.

The chain joins TRBV7-9 to TRBJ1-5; D gene ambiguous. Germline-derived CDR1 and CDR2 are SEHNR and FQNEAQ (reference sequence). Trimming shortened V by 1 base and J by 9 bases, and 7 bases separated the two germline ends. This CDR3 spans 12 amino acids. As DNA, the CDR3 is TGTGCCAGCAGCTTAGGAGCCGGGCCCCAGCATTTT. Translation gives CASSLGAGPQHF.

Remarks on this clone: The junction and the germline gene differ at one end; a read error may be behind it. V and J are TRBV27 and TRBJ1-5; no reliable D call. The CDR3 covers 15 residues. Germline CDR1 MNHEY, CDR2 SMNVEV (reference sequence). CDR3 coding DNA: TGTGCCATCAGTGAGTCGGAGTATAGCAATCAGCCCCAGCATTTT. Protein: CAISESEYSNQPQHF.

The V and J genes are TRBV9 and TRBJ2-1; TRBD2 matches at 7 bases. The CDR3 has 15 amino acids. V shed 4 bases and J 2 bases; nucleotides not matched to a gene: 6. Germline assignment: CDR1 SGDLS and CDR2 YYNGEE. In nucleotides, the CDR3 is TGTGCCAGCAGCCCCCTCGCGGGAGCCTACAATGAGCAGTTCTTC. Its protein product is CASSPLAGAYNEQFF.

The chain recombines TRBV7-9 with TRBJ2-1; no clear D gene. Trimming took 1 base from V and 5 from J, leaving 0 bases between them. There are 11 residues in the CDR3. Per germline, CDR1 SEHNR and CDR2 FQNEAQ (reference sequence). This CDR3 reads CASSLDNEQFF. Written as DNA, the CDR3 is TGTGCCAGCAGCTTAGACAATGAGCAGTTCTTC. The full variable domain, its missing parts supplied by reference TRBV7-9 and TRBJ2-1, is DTGVSQNPRHKITKRGQNVTFRCDPISEHNRLYWYRQTLGQGPEFLTYFQNEAQLEKSRLLSDRFSAERPKGSFSTLEIQRTEQGDSAMYLCASSLDNEQFFGPGTRLTVL.

J is TRBJ2-6 and V is TRBV7-3; the match to TRBD1 covers 10 bases. Trimming took 5 bases from V and 0 from J; bases not matched to a gene: 13. CDR1 is SGHTA, CDR2 FQGTGA, per germline. This CDR3 has 20 residues. CDR3 in DNA: TGTGCCAGCAGCCCCACCCGACAGGGGGCAGGGGTCTCTGGGGCCAACGTCCTGACTTTC. It encodes CASSPTRQGAGVSGANVLTF. The full variable domain, its missing parts supplied by reference TRBV7-3 and TRBJ2-6, is GAGVSQTPSNKVTEKGKYVELRCDPISGHTALYWYRQSLGQGPEFLIYFQGTGAADDSGLPNDRFFAVRPEGSVSTLKIQRTERGDSAVYLCASSPTRQGAGVSGANVLTFGAGSRLTVL.

Only a few counts were recorded for this clone. This chain uses TRBV7-2 with TRBJ2-1; 8 nucleotides match TRBD2. The CDR3 is 17 residues long. Losses at the gene ends were 1 base for V and 0 bases for J; bases not matched to a gene: 5. Germline CDR1 reads SGHTA; CDR2 reads FQGNSA. This CDR3 reads CASSLGASGHSYNEQFF. The DNA of the CDR3 is TGTGCCAGCAGCTTAGGCGCTAGCGGGCACTCCTACAATGAGCAGTTCTTC.

The J gene is TRBJ1-2, the V gene TRBV29-1; TRBD1 matches at 9 bases. CDR1 is SQVTM, CDR2 ANQGSEA, per germline. V lost 4 bases and J lost 3; bases outside the gene matches: 6. The CDR3 extends over 14 amino acids. CDR3 region: CSVVRDRGYYGYTF. The CDR3 DNA sequence: TGCAGCGTTGTGAGAGACAGGGGGTACTATGGCTACACCTTC. Using reference TRBV29-1 and TRBJ1-2 for the parts outside the CDR3, the full variable domain is SAVISQKPSRDICQRGTSLTIQCQVDSQVTMMFWYRQQPGQSLTLIATANQGSEATYESGFVIDKFPISRPNLTFSTLTVSNMSPEDSSIYLCSVVRDRGYYGYTFGSGTRLTVV.

The chain employs TRBV7-2 and TRBJ2-1, with unresolved D. Germline-derived CDR1 and CDR2 are SGHTA and FQGNSA. The CDR3 extends over 16 amino acids. V lost 1 base to trimming and J lost 1 base, with 11 bases between them. CDR3 region: CASSLVEWFSYNEQFF. The CDR3 bases are TGTGCCAGCAGCTTAGTCGAGTGGTTTTCCTACAATGAGCAGTTCTTC.

This clone was observed a few times. J is TRBJ1-2 and V is TRBV5-5, with 7 bases aligning to TRBD1. The V gene end was trimmed by 3 bases and the J gene end by 7 bases; junction bases not matched to a gene: 6. This CDR3 has 13 amino acids. From germline, CDR1 is SGHKS and CDR2 YYEKEE (reference sequence). The CDR3 DNA reads TGTGCCAGCAGCTCAGGGGGGTTGGGTGGCTACACCTTC. Translating it yields CASSSGGLGGYTF. The variable domain in full, completed from reference TRBV5-5 and TRBJ1-2, reads DAGVTQSPTHLIKTRGQQVTLRCSPISGHKSVSWYQQVLGQGPQFIFQYYEKEERGRGNFPDRFSARQFPNYSSELNVNALLLGDSALYLCASSSGGLGGYTFGSGTRLTVV.

As regards this clone: This is likely an artifact of a read error, given a far larger clone one base away. The chain couples TRBV2 to TRBJ2-7; D is perhaps TRBD2 (6 bases). Germline values: CDR1 SNHLY, CDR2 FYNNEI. CDR3 length: 12 residues. In DNA form, the CDR3 reads TGTGCCTGGGGACTTTCGTCCTACGGGCAGTACTTC. It yields the protein CAWGLSSYGQYF.

This clone was seen only once. The chain recombines TRBV19 with TRBJ1-3, with D uncertain. V was shortened by 3 bases and J by 0 bases, with 6 bases between the two germline ends. The CDR3 has 14 residues. The V gene's germline CDR1 is LNHDA and CDR2 SQIVND (reference sequence). CDR3 amino acids: CASSIKISGNTIYF. In DNA form, the CDR3 reads TGTGCCAGTAGTATCAAAATCTCTGGAAACACCATATATTTT.

V is TRBV9 and J is TRBJ2-2; 7 nucleotides agree with TRBD2. This CDR3 spans 15 amino acids. The V gene end was trimmed by 4 bases and the J gene end by 6 bases; junction bases not matched to a gene: 9. CDR1 and CDR2 (germline): SGDLS, YYNGEE. CDR3 nucleotide sequence: TGTGCCAGCAGCCCGCTAGCGGTGGGTCCCGGGGAGCTGTTTTTT. Amino acid sequence: CASSPLAVGPGELFF.

This chain connects TRBV2 to TRBJ1-2; the D is unclear. The CDR3 length is 13 residues. V was shortened by 8 bases and J by 1 base, with 11 bases between the two germline ends. Germline assignment: CDR1 SNHLY and CDR2 FYNNEI. CDR3 DNA sequence: TGTGCCAGCCATTCCAGTCATAACTATGGCTACACCTTC. Translated: CASHSSHNYGYTF.

V usage is TRBV20-1 and J usage is TRBJ1-1, with D hard to call. The CDR3 totals 11 residues. Trimming took off 3 bases at V and 7 bases at J, with 9 bases between the two ends. Germline V gene lookup returns CDR1 DFQATT and CDR2 SNEGSKA (reference sequence). The CDR3 spells CSASRAGEAFF. The CDR3 DNA reads TGCAGTGCTAGCCGGGCAGGTGAAGCTTTCTTT.

The genes are TRBV30 and TRBJ2-4, with D unresolved. The CDR3 length is 15 residues. The ends were cut back, 0 bases at V and 8 bases at J, with 17 bases in the middle. The germline gives CDR1 GTSNPN, CDR2 SVGIG (reference sequence). The CDR3 region has the DNA TGTGCCTGGAGTGTCAATAGGGCTCCCTTCGACATTCAGTACTTC. This gives the protein CAWSVNRAPFDIQYF.

In this sample, this clone turned up once. CDR3 sequence: CAWMKDRGSYGYTF. The CDR3 nucleotides read TGTGCCTGGATGAAAGACAGGGGTAGCTATGGCTACACCTTC. The J gene is TRBJ1-2, the V gene TRBV30; TRBD1 matches 8 bases. Germline V gene lookup returns CDR1 GTSNPN and CDR2 SVGIG (reference sequence). The CDR3 length is 14 residues. The trim removed 4 bases at V and 4 bases at J, leaving 8 bases unmatched. The full variable domain, rest sourced from reference TRBV30 and TRBJ1-2, is SQTIHQWPATLVQPVGSPLSLECTVEGTSNPNLYWYRQAAGRGLQLLFYSVGIGQISSEVPQNLSASRPQDRQFILSSKKLLLSDSGFYLCAWMKDRGSYGYTFGSGTRLTVV.

CDR3 sequence: CASSLGFASAVYEQYF. Here the CDR3 DNA reads TGTGCCAGCAGCTTAGGTTTCGCTTCGGCAGTCTACGAGCAGTACTTC. The chain joins TRBV11-2 to TRBJ2-7; unclear D gene. Germline V lookup: CDR1 SGHAT, CDR2 FQNNGV. The CDR3 runs 16 residues. V was cut by 1 base and J by 3 bases, with 16 bases left in between.